This is a list of T cell receptor beta chains from one sample in a study of OX40 agonist ivuxolimab in advanced cancers. Libraries were prepared by immunoSEQ multiplex PCR; TCRdb keeps only in-frame clonotypes and omits some of them. This table has 30,000 to 40,000 clones, approximately 89% appearing once. Source: CD4+ or CD8+ T cells sorted from blood, taken in a trial of the OX40 agonist ivuxolimab. The origin of the receptors is an adult with an advanced solid tumor such as melanoma, head and neck, liver or kidney cancer. CDR3s include the opening cysteine and the closing phenylalanine or tryptophan. A D gene is named only where the DNA matches it firmly. Clone size is stated in some rows and not others, as once, few, many or a class when expanded.

V gene	CDR3 length	J gene	D gene	clone size	CDR3 DNA	CDR3 protein
TRBV2	19	TRBJ2-5	TRBD2	-	TGTGCCAGCTTCTCGGCGGCGGGAGTGGTGGGGGGGGGCCAAGAGACCCAGTACTTC	CASFSAAGVVGGGQETQYF
TRBV9	20	TRBJ2-6	-	-	TGTGCCAGCAGCGTACTCACCGGGGGCGTACCTTCAAGGGGCCAACCCGTCCTGACTTTC	CASSVLTGGVPSRGQPVLTF
TRBV5-1	14	TRBJ1-5	-	-	TGCGCCAGCAGCTTGGTACTACCCGGGCAGCCCCAGCATTTT	CASSLVLPGQPQHF
TRBV6-5	13	TRBJ2-2	-	-	TGTGCCAGCAGTCGGGGATCCGCCGGGGAGCTGTTTTTT	CASSRGSAGELFF
TRBV2	14	TRBJ2-5	TRBD2	-	TGTGCCACATACCCGGGGCGGGGGGTCGAGACCCAGTACTTC	CATYPGRGVETQYF
TRBV27	16	TRBJ2-3	TRBD1	once	TGTGCCAGTTCGGGGGCGGGACAGGGGGGCACAGATACGCAGTATTTT	CASSGAGQGGTDTQYF
TRBV19	16	TRBJ2-2	TRBD1	-	TGTGCCAGTAGCCACTGGACAGGGACAAACACCGGGGAGCTGTTTTTT	CASSHWTGTNTGELFF
TRBV7-8	15	TRBJ1-1	-	-	TGTGCCAGCAGCGACCCGGGACATAGGAACACTGAAGCTTTCTTT	CASSDPGHRNTEAFF
TRBV2	14	TRBJ2-1	TRBD2	once	TGTGCCAGCAGTCCCTCCCCGGGAGGGGGGGAGCAGTTCTTC	CASSPSPGGGEQFF
TRBV6-5	15	TRBJ2-1	TRBD2	-	TGTGCCAGCAGTTATACGGGAGGTTTTTACAATGAGCAGTTCTTC	CASSYTGGFYNEQFF
TRBV5-4	13	TRBJ1-6	-	-	TGTGCCAGCAGCGAATCACAGTATTCACCCCTCCACTTT	CASSESQYSPLHF
TRBV14	17	TRBJ2-2	-	once	TGTGCCAGCAGCCAAGACGGGAACACAGCGAACACCGGGGAGCTGTTTTTT	CASSQDGNTANTGELFF
TRBV7-9	13	TRBJ2-3	-	once	TGTGCCAGCACCCCAGGGGGCACAGATACGCAGTATTTT	CASTPGGTDTQYF
TRBV5-8	16	TRBJ2-7	TRBD2	few	TGTGCCACCCCAGGGACTAGCGGGAGTTTTGCCTACGAGCAGTACTTC	CATPGTSGSFAYEQYF
TRBV6-6	16	TRBJ2-1	TRBD2	-	TGTGCCAGCAGTACCGACCTAGCGGGCGACAACAATGAGCAGTTCTTC	CASSTDLAGDNNEQFF
TRBV7-9	13	TRBJ2-2	-	-	TGTGCCAGCAGCTTAGAGTGGGACGGGGAGCTGTTTTTT	CASSLEWDGELFF
TRBV28	15	TRBJ2-6	-	-	TGTGCCAGCAGTTTATGGGGGACTGGGGCCAACGTCCTGACTTTC	CASSLWGTGANVLTF
TRBV7-9	16	TRBJ1-1	TRBD1	-	TGTGCCAGCAGCTTACCCCCCGGACAGGGGAACACTGAAGCTTTCTTT	CASSLPPGQGNTEAFF
TRBV29-1	13	TRBJ2-7	TRBD2	once	TGCAGCGTTGAAGAGGGGGGGGACTACGAGCAGTACTTC	CSVEEGGDYEQYF
TRBV19	15	TRBJ2-7	TRBD1	-	TGTGCCAGTAGTATTGGGACAGGTATCTCCTACGAGCAGTACTTC	CASSIGTGISYEQYF
TRBV28	14	TRBJ2-7	TRBD2	-	TGTGCCAGCACCTCCGGGACTACCCGATACGAGCAGTACTTC	CASTSGTTRYEQYF
TRBV7-6	14	TRBJ2-5	-	-	TGTGCCAGCAGCCTATGGGCACCAGAGGAGACCCAGTACTTC	CASSLWAPEETQYF
TRBV5-4	16	TRBJ2-7	TRBD2	once	TGTGCCAGCAGCCAGGCCCTAGCGGGAGGGTCTTACGAGCAGTACTTC	CASSQALAGGSYEQYF
TRBV18	17	TRBJ1-3	-	-	TGTGCCAGCTCACCTGCCGGGCAGGCGATCTCTGGAAACACCATATATTTT	CASSPAGQAISGNTIYF
TRBV7-8	17	TRBJ1-3	-	once	TGTGCCAGCAGCCTATTCATGGTTAGGGGCTCTGGAAACACCATATATTTT	CASSLFMVRGSGNTIYF
TRBV6-5	14	TRBJ2-5	-	-	TGTGCCAGCAAGGGAGGGGGCCGGCAAGAGACCCAGTACTTC	CASKGGGRQETQYF
TRBV4-1	14	TRBJ2-5	-	-	TGCGCCAGCAGCCAACAAAATACAGGGGAGACCCAGTACTTC	CASSQQNTGETQYF
TRBV7-2	16	TRBJ2-1	-	-	TGTGCCAGCAGCTTAGATGGCTACCAGATTTACAATGAGCAGTTCTTC	CASSLDGYQIYNEQFF
TRBV27	14	TRBJ2-3	-	-	TGTGCCAGCAGTATTGGGACTTCCACAGATACGCAGTATTTT	CASSIGTSTDTQYF
TRBV6-1	16	TRBJ2-3	TRBD2	-	TGTGCCAGCAGTGAAGGAGTAGCGGGGTACACAGATACGCAGTATTTT	CASSEGVAGYTDTQYF
TRBV7-9	13	TRBJ2-7	TRBD1	-	TGTGCCAGCAGCCAAGACAGGGCCTACGAGCAGTACTTC	CASSQDRAYEQYF
TRBV28	14	TRBJ2-7	TRBD2	-	TGTGCCAGCAGTTTAGCGGGAGAGTTACCCGAGCAGTACTTC	CASSLAGELPEQYF
TRBV13	16	TRBJ2-5	-	-	TGTGCCAGCAGCTCTAGCCTCCGACAGGTCGGAGAGACCCAGTACTTC	CASSSSLRQVGETQYF
TRBV7-3	14	TRBJ2-7	TRBD2	once	TGTGCCAGCAGCTTAGGCGGGAGGGCCGACGAGCAGTACTTC	CASSLGGRADEQYF
TRBV5-1	14	TRBJ2-3	-	once	TGCGCCAGCGTCGCGGGGATGAGCACAGATACGCAGTATTTT	CASVAGMSTDTQYF
TRBV6-5	15	TRBJ2-7	TRBD2	-	TGTGCCAGCAGTTACTGGTCTAGCGGGGCCTACGAGCAGTACTTC	CASSYWSSGAYEQYF
TRBV5-1	17	TRBJ2-5	TRBD2	-	TGCGCCAGCAGCTTGACAGGACTAGCGGGGATCGGGGAGACCCAGTACTTC	CASSLTGLAGIGETQYF
TRBV11-2	15	TRBJ2-5	TRBD2	once	TGTGCCAGCAGCTACCCTAGCGGGGGCTTGGAGACCCAGTACTTC	CASSYPSGGLETQYF
TRBV5-4	15	TRBJ2-7	-	-	TGTGCCAGCAGCGTCGGGTGGGATGCTTACTACGAGCAGTACTTC	CASSVGWDAYYEQYF
TRBV7-2	16	TRBJ1-4	-	-	TGTGCCAGCAGCTCCGGGACCATTCCAACTAATGAAAAACTGTTTTTT	CASSSGTIPTNEKLFF
TRBV15	15	TRBJ2-7	-	-	TGTGCCACCAGCAGAGCAAGGGGTCAATCCTACGAGCAGTACTTC	CATSRARGQSYEQYF
TRBV30	14	TRBJ2-1	TRBD2	-	TGTGCCTGGAATAGCGGGAGGGATTACAATGAGCAGTTCTTC	CAWNSGRDYNEQFF
TRBV6-1	15	TRBJ2-5	TRBD1	once	TGTGCCAGCAGTGAACGGGACAGGGGAGGACAGACCCAGTACTTC	CASSERDRGGQTQYF
TRBV5-1	13	TRBJ2-7	TRBD1	once	TGCGCCAGCAGCTTGGGGACAGGGGACGAGCAGTACTTC	CASSLGTGDEQYF
TRBV13	14	TRBJ1-2	-	-	TGTGCCAGCAAATTCAGGGGTTCTAACTATGGCTACACCTTC	CASKFRGSNYGYTF
TRBV6-1	14	TRBJ2-7	-	-	TGTGCCAGCAGTGAAGCCAACCTCGGGGAAGAGCAGTACTTC	CASSEANLGEEQYF
TRBV4-1	12	TRBJ2-3	-	-	TGCGCCAGCAGCCAGGGCCCAGATACGCAGTATTTT	CASSQGPDTQYF
TRBV9	16	TRBJ2-7	TRBD1	once	TGTGCCAGCAGCGTAGCACCATACGGACAGGCCTACGAGCAGTACTTC	CASSVAPYGQAYEQYF
TRBV4-1	18	TRBJ2-2	TRBD2	-	TGCGCCAGCAGCCCCTATGGAGCGGGGGCCCTCAACACCGGGGAGCTGTTTTTT	CASSPYGAGALNTGELFF
TRBV21-1	19	TRBJ2-7	-	-	TGTGCCAGCAGCAAAAATAGGGCCCCGTCGGGAGCTCTCACCTACGAGCAGTACTTC	CASSKNRAPSGALTYEQYF
TRBV7-2	12	TRBJ1-2	-	-	TGTGCCAACACCAGAGGGCTTGAGGGCTACACCTTC	CANTRGLEGYTF
TRBV4-1	16	TRBJ2-7	-	-	TGCGCCAGCAGCCAAGATCCCAGGGAGACCCCCTACGAGCAGTACTTC	CASSQDPRETPYEQYF
TRBV7-3	12	TRBJ2-3	-	once	TGTGCCAGCAGCTTAATAGGGGATACGCAGTATTTT	CASSLIGDTQYF
TRBV5-4	14	TRBJ2-7	-	-	TGTGCCAGCAGCTTGGAAAGGGCGGGCCACGAGCAGTACTTC	CASSLERAGHEQYF
TRBV27	17	TRBJ2-1	-	few	TGTGCCAGCAGTTCACTTCTAAACCGGGATCACTACAATGAGCAGTTCTTC	CASSSLLNRDHYNEQFF